This TCR beta chain was captured in a study of technical replicates of blood from a handful of donors. Per the germline V gene, CDR1 is SGHRS and CDR2 is YFSETQ. The CDR3 extends over 16 amino acids. Trimming left V 0 bases short and J 0 bases short, with 7 bases between. Repertoires were generated with immunoSEQ multiplex PCR, while TCRdb's copy carries only in-frame clones and drops some. The data hold 55,000 to 65,000 clones, with 93% observed a single time. Sequencing input: PBMCs. The chain combines TRBV5-1 with TRBJ2-6, with D possibly TRBD2 on 5 matching bases. This TCR was sampled from a human donor in good health. Some clones in this sample may be carry-over from other donors' samples. CDR3 bases: TGCGCCAGCAGCTTGGGGACTGCCTCTGGGGCCAACGTCCTGACTTTC. It translates to CASSLGTASGANVLTF.